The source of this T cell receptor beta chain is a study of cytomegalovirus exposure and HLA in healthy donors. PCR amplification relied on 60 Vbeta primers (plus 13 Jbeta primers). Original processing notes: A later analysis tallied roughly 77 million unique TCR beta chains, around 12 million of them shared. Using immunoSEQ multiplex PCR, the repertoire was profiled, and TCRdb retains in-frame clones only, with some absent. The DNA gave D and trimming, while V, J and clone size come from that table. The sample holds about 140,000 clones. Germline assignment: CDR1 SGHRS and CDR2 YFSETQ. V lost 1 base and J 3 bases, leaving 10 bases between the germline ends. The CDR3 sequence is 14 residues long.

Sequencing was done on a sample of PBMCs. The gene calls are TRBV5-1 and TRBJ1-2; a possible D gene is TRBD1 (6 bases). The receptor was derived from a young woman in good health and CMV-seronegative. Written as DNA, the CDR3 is TGCGCCAGCAGCTTGAGGTCAGGGGACTATGGCTACACCTTC. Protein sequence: CASSLRSGDYGYTF.